This TCR beta chain stems from a study of tumor and adjacent non-tumor tissue in lung cancer. Across the whole study: Patients were aged about 30 to 80, 10 men and a handful of women, stage I to III. Each sample yielded approximately 4.2 million productive TCRbeta reads on average. Study-level results: Tumor TCR diversity, when higher, was linked to shorter survival.

This sample's RNA came from whole unsorted tissue. Germline assignment: CDR1 KGHSH and CDR2 LQKENI. Trimming took off 2 bases at V and 0 bases at J, with 7 bases between the two ends. This CDR3 is 15 amino acids long. Three rounds of nested PCR, following a modified ARM-PCR protocol, produced the TCRbeta library. TCRdb analysed the multiplex PCR reads with MiXCR anew, one entry per CDR3 protein. In the table there are 90,000 or so distinct CDR3 sequences, roughly 62% of which are singletons. Comment on this clonotype: Its antigen is currently unknown.

The chain has TRBV18 and TRBJ2-2; no clear D gene. Input material: lung tumor tissue. This TCR came from a man between 65 and 79 years old with non-small cell lung cancer. CDR3 in amino acids: CASSPIDTNTGELFF. The CDR3 coding sequence is TGTGCCAGCTCACCAATTGACACGAACACCGGGGAGCTGTTTTTT.